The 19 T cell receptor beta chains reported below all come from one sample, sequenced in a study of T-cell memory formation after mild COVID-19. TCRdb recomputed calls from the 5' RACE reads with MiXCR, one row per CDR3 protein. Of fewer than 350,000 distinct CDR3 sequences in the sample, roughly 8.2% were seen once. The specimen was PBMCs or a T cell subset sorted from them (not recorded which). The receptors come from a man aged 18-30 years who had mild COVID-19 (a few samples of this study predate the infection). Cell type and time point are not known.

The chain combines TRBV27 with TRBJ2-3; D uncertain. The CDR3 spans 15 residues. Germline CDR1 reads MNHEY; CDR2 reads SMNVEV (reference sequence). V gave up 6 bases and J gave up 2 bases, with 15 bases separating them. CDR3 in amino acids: CASSPPRDLTDTQYF. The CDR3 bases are TGTGCCAGCAGCCCCCCAAGGGATCTCACAGATACGCAGTATTTT.

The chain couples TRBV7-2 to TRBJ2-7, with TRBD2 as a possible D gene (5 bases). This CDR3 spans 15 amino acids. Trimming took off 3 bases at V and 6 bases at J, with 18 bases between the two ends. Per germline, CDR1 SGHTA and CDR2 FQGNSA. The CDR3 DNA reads TGTGCCAGCAGCTTGGGCGGCAGAGGGTGGTCCGAGCAGTACGTC. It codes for CASSLGGRGWSEQYV.

The CDR3, as DNA: TGCGCCAGCAGCCAACAGACAGGGGTAGGAAACACCATATATTTT. Protein product: CASSQQTGVGNTIYF. This sequence joins TRBV4-1 and TRBJ1-3, with TRBD1 matching over 8 bases. V lost 2 bases and J lost 4; bases outside the gene matches: 4. The germline gives CDR1 MGHRA, CDR2 YSYEKL. This CDR3 is built from 15 residues.

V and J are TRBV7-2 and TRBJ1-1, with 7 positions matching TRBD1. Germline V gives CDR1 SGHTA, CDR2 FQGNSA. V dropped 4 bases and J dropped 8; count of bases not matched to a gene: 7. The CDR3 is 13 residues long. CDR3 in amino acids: CASSSNRGLEAFF. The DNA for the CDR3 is TGTGCCAGCAGCTCTAACAGGGGTTTGGAAGCTTTCTTT.

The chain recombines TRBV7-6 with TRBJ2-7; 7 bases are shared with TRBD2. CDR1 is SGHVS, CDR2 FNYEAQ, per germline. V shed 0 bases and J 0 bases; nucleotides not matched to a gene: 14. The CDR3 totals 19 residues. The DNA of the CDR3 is TGTGCCAGCAGCTTAGCGTCGATCGGTACAGGACTAGGCTCCTACGAGCAGTACTTC. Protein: CASSLASIGTGLGSYEQYF. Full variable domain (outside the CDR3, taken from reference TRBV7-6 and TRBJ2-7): GAGVSQSPRYKVTKRGQDVALRCDPISGHVSLYWYRQALGQGPEFLTYFNYEAQQDKSGLPNDRFSAERPEGSISTLTIQRTEQRDSAMYRCASSLASIGTGLGSYEQYFGPGTRLTVT.

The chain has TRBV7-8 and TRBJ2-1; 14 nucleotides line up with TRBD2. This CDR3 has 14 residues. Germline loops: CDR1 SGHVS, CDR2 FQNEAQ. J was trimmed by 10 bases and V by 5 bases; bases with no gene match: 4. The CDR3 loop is CASSPRTSGGEQFF. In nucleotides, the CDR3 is TGTGCCAGCAGCCCGAGGACTAGCGGGGGGGAGCAGTTCTTC.

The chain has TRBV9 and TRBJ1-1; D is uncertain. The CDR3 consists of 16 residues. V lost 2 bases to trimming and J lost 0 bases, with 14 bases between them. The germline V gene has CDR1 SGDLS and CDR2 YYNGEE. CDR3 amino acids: CASSVSQALMNTEAFF. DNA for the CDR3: TGTGCCAGCAGCGTTAGCCAGGCCCTAATGAACACTGAAGCTTTCTTT.

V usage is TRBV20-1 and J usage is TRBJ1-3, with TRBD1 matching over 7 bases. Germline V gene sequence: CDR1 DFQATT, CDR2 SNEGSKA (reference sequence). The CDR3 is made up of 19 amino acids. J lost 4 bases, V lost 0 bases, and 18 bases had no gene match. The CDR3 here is CSARDLAGGSHALGNTIYF. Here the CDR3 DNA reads TGCAGTGCTAGAGATCTTGCAGGGGGTTCCCACGCCCTGGGAAACACCATATATTTT.

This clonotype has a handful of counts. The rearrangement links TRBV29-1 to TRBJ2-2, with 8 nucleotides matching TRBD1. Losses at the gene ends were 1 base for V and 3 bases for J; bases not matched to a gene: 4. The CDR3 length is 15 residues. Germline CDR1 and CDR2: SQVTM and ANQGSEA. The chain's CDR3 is CSVEARGLYTGELFF. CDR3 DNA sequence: TGCAGCGTTGAAGCCAGGGGGCTGTACACCGGGGAGCTGTTTTTT.

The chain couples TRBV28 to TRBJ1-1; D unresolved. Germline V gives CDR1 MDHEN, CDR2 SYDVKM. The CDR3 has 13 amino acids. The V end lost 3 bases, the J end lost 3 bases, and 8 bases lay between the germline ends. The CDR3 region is CASSFSTHTEAFF. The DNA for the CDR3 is TGTGCCAGCAGTTTTTCCACGCACACTGAAGCTTTCTTT.

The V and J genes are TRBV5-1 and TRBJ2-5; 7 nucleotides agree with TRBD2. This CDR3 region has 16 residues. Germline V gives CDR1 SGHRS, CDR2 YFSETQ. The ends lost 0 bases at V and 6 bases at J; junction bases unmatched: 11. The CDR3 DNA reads TGCGCCAGCAGCTTGGCTGGGACTATACGGAGTCAGACCCAGTACTTC. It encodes CASSLAGTIRSQTQYF.

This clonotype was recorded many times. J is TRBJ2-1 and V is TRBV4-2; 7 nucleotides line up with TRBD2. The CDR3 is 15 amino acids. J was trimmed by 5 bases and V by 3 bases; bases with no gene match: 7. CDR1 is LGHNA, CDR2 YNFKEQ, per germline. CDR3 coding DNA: TGTGCCAGCAGCCAGTCTGGGGGGGGTCACAATGAGCAGTTCTTC. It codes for CASSQSGGGHNEQFF.

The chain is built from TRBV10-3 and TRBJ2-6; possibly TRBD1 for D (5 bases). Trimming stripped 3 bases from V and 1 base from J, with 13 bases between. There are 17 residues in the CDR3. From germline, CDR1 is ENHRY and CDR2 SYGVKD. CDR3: CAISDPGHPSGANVLTF. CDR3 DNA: TGTGCCATCAGTGACCCTGGACACCCATCTGGGGCCAACGTCCTGACTTTC.

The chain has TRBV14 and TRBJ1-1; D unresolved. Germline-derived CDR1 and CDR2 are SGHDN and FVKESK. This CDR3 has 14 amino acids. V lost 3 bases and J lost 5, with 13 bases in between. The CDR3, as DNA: TGTGCCAGCAGCCATCGAGGGCGTAATACTGAAGCTTTCTTT. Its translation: CASSHRGRNTEAFF.

The chain's CDR3 is CASSQDFEASGEETQYF. The CDR3, as DNA: TGCGCCAGCAGCCAAGATTTCGAGGCTAGCGGGGAGGAGACCCAGTACTTC. The rearrangement uses TRBV4-3 and TRBJ2-5; 9 positions agree with TRBD2. The CDR3 covers 17 residues. Germline CDR1 LGHNA, CDR2 YSLEER. V lost 0 bases, J lost 5 bases, and 10 bases stayed unmatched.

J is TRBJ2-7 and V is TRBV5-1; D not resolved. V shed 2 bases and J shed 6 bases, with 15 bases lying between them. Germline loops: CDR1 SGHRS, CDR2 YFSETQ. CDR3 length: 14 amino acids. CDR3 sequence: CASSFRTGRLEQYF. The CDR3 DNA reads TGCGCCAGCAGCTTCCGGACGGGTCGCCTCGAGCAGTACTTC.

The CDR3 sequence: CASSLFAGEGYTF. For the CDR3, the DNA is TGCGCCAGCAGCTTGTTCGCGGGAGAGGGCTACACCTTC. The rearrangement links TRBV5-1 to TRBJ1-2, with D hard to call. The germline gives CDR1 SGHRS, CDR2 YFSETQ. CDR3 length: 13 residues. V was pared by 1 base and J by 8 bases, with 12 bases between.

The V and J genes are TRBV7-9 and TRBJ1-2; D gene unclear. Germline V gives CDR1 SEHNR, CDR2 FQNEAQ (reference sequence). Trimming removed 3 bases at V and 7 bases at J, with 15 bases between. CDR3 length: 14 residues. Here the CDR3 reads CASSFDGRSFGYTF. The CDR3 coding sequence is TGTGCCAGCAGCTTCGACGGACGGTCCTTTGGCTACACCTTC.

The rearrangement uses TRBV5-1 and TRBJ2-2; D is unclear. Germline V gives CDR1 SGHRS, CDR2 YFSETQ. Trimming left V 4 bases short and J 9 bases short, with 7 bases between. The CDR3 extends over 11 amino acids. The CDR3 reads CASSPSRELFF. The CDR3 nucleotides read TGCGCCAGCAGCCCGTCCAGGGAGCTGTTTTTT.